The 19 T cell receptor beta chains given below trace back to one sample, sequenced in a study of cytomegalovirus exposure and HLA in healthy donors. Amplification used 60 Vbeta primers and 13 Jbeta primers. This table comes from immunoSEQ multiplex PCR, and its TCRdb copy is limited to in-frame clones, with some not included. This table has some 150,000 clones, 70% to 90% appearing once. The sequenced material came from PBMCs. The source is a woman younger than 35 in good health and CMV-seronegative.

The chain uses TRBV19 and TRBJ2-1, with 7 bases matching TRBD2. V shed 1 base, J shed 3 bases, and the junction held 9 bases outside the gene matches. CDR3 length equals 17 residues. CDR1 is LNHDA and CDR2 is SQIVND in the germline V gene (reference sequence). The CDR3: CASSIVGEGGHYNEQFF. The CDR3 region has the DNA TGTGCCAGTAGTATAGTCGGGGAGGGAGGCCACTACAATGAGCAGTTCTTC.

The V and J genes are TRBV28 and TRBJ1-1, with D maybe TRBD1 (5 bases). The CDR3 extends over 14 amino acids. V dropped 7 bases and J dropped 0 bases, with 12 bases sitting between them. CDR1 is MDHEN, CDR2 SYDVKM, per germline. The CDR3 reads CASTTGMLNTEAFF. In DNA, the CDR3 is TGTGCCAGCACCACAGGCATGCTGAACACTGAAGCTTTCTTT.

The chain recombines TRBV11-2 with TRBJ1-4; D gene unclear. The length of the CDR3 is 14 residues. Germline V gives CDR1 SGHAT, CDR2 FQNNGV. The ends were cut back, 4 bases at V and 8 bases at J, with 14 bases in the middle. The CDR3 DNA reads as TGTGCCAGCAGCTCCGTTATTTCGGGAGAAAAACTGTTTTTT. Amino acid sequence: CASSSVISGEKLFF.

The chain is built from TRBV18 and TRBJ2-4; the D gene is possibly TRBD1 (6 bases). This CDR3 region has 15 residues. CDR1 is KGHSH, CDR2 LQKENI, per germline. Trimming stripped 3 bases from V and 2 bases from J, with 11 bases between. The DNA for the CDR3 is TGTGCCAGCTCACCGCAGGGGTTGACCAAAAACATTCAGTACTTC. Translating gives CASSPQGLTKNIQYF.

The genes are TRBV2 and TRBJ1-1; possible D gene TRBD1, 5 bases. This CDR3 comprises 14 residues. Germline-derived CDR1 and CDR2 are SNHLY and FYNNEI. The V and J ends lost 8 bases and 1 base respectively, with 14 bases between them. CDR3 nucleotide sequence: TGTGCCAGCTCTTTGGAGGGGACGAACACTGAAGCTTTCTTT. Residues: CASSLEGTNTEAFF.

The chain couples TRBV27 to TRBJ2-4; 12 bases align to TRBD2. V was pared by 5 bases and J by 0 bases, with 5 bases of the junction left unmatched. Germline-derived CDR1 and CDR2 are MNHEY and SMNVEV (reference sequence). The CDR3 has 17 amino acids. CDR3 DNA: TGTGCCAGCAGTCTCCGGACTAGCGGGATAGCCAAAAACATTCAGTACTTC. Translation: CASSLRTSGIAKNIQYF.

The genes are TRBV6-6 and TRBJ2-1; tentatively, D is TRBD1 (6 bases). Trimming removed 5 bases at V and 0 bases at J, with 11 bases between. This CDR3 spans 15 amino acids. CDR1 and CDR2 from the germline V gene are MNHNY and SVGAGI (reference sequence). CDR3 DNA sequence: TGTGCCAGCAGTAGACAGGAAAGCTCCTACAATGAGCAGTTCTTC. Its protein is CASSRQESSYNEQFF.

The CDR3 DNA reads as TGTGCCAGCAGCTCGGACAGGGGGACGGGCAATGAGCAGTTCTTC. Protein: CASSSDRGTGNEQFF. The rearrangement joins TRBV11-3 to TRBJ2-1; 10 bases match TRBD1. The junction had 6 bases not matched to a gene; V was cut back by 4 bases and J by 6 bases. Per the germline V gene, CDR1 is SGHNT and CDR2 is YENEEA. This CDR3 contains 15 residues.

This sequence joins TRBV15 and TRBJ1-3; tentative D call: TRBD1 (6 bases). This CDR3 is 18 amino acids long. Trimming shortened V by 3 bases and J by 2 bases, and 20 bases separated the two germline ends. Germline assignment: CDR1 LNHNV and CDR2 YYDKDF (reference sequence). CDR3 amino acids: CATSRGAGERGPGNTIYF. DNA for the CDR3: TGTGCCACCAGCAGGGGGGCGGGGGAAAGGGGACCTGGAAACACCATATATTTT. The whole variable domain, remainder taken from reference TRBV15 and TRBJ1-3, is DAMVIQNPRYQVTQFGKPVTLSCSQTLNHNVMYWYQQKSSQAPKLLFHYYDKDFNNEADTPDNFQSRRPNTSFCFLDIRSPGLGDTAMYLCATSRGAGERGPGNTIYFGEGSWLTVV.

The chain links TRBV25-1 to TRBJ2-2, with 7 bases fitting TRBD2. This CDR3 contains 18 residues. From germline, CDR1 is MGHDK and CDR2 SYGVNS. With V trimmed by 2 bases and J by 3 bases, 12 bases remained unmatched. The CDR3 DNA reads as TGTGCCAGCAGTGAACGTCTCCCCCAGCGGGGAGACACCGGGGAGCTGTTTTTT. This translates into CASSERLPQRGDTGELFF.

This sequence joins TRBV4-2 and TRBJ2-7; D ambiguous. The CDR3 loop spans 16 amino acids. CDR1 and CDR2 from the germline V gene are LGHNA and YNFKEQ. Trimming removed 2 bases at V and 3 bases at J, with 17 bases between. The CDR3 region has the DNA TGTGCCAGCAGCCAAAGCGACGGGTTTTCGAACTACGAGCAGTACTTC. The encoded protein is CASSQSDGFSNYEQYF.

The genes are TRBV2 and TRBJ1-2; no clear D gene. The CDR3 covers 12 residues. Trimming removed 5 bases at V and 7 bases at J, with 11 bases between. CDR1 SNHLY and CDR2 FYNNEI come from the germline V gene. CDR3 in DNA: TGTGCCAGCAGTTCCCAGGTTGGTGGCTACACCTTC. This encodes CASSSQVGGYTF.

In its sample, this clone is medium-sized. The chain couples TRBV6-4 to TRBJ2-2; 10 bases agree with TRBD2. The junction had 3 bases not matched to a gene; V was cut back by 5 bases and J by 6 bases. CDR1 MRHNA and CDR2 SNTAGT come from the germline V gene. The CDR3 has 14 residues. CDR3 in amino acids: CASSPGLASGELFF. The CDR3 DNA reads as TGTGCCAGCAGTCCGGGACTAGCGTCCGGGGAGCTGTTTTTT.

CDR3 in amino acids: CASSLNGYLAGYNEQFF. CDR3 in DNA: TGTGCCAGCAGTTTAAATGGCTATCTAGCGGGGTACAATGAGCAGTTCTTC. This rearrangement joins TRBV27 to TRBJ2-1; 9 nucleotides match TRBD2. J gave up 4 bases and V 2 bases, and 9 bases lay outside the gene matches. The CDR3 covers 17 residues. Germline CDR1 reads MNHEY; CDR2 reads SMNVEV (reference sequence).

The CDR3 protein is CASSVEWDRDYNEQFF. In DNA form, the CDR3 reads TGTGCCAGCAGCGTAGAATGGGACAGGGACTACAATGAGCAGTTCTTC. The V gene is TRBV9, the J gene TRBJ2-1, with 9 bases identical to TRBD1. The V and J ends lost 0 bases and 3 bases, in that order; junction bases with no gene match: 4. The CDR3 is 16 amino acids. Germline-derived CDR1 and CDR2 are SGDLS and YYNGEE. Full variable domain (outside the CDR3, taken from reference TRBV9 and TRBJ2-1): DSGVTQTPKHLITATGQRVTLRCSPRSGDLSVYWYQQSLDQGLQFLIQYYNGEERAKGNILERFSAQQFPDLHSELNLSSLELGDSALYFCASSVEWDRDYNEQFFGPGTRLTVL.

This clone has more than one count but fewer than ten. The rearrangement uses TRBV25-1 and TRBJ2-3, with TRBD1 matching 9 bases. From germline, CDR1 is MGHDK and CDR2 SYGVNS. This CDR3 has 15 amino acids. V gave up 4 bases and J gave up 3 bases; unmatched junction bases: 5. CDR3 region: CASSVGQGLTDTQYF. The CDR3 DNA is TGTGCCAGCAGTGTAGGACAGGGGCTAACAGATACGCAGTATTTT.

DNA for the CDR3: TGTGCCAGCAGTGAAGCTGGGGGCAGAGCTTTCTTT. Its protein product is CASSEAGGRAFF. V is TRBV2 and J is TRBJ1-1; a possible D gene is TRBD1 (6 bases). Germline assignment: CDR1 SNHLY and CDR2 FYNNEI. There are 12 residues in the CDR3. Trimming removed 0 bases from V and 10 bases from J, with 9 bases in between.

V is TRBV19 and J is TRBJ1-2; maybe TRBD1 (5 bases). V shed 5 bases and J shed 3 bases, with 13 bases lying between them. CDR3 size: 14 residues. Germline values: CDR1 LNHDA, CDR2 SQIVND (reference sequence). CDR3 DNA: TGTGCCAGTAGTTATGGTGCAGGGCACTATGGCTACACCTTC. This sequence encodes CASSYGAGHYGYTF.

The CDR3 loop reads CASGLSTALNEKLFF. CDR3 in DNA: TGTGCCAGCGGCCTCTCGACAGCCTTGAATGAAAAACTGTTTTTT. J is TRBJ1-4 and V is TRBV6-5; D might be TRBD1 (5 bases). With 8 bases removed from V and 5 bases from J, the gap between germline ends came to 18 bases. The CDR3 totals 15 residues. Germline V CDR1 and CDR2: MNHEY, SVGAGI.